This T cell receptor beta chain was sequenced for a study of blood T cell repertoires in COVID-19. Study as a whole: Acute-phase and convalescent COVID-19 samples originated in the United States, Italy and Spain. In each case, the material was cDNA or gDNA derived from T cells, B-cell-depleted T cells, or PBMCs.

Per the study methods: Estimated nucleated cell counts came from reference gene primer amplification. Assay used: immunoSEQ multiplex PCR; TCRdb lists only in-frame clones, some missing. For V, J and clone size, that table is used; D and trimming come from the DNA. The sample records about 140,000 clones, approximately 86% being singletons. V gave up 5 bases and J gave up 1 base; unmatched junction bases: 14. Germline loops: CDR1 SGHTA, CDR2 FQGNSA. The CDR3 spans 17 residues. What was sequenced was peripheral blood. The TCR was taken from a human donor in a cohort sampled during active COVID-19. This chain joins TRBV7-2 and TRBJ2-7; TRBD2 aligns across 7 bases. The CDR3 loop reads CASSTPLGSSGSYEQYF. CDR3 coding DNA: TGTGCCAGCAGCACCCCTCTGGGGTCTAGCGGATCCTACGAGCAGTACTTC. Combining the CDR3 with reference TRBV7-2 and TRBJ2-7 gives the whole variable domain GAGVSQSPSNKVTEKGKDVELRCDPISGHTALYWYRQSLGQGLEFLIYFQGNSAPDKSGLPSDRFSAERTGGSVSTLTIQRTQQEDSAVYLCASSTPLGSSGSYEQYFGPGTRLTVT.